This TCR beta chain was recorded in a study of blood T cell repertoires in COVID-19. Across the whole study: Samples taken during acute and convalescent COVID-19 were collected in the United States, Italy and Spain. Sources were T cells, B-cell-depleted T cells, or PBMCs; the material itself was cDNA or gDNA.

Germline CDR1 reads LNHDA; CDR2 reads SQIVND (reference sequence). The CDR3 consists of 17 residues. V dropped 4 bases and J dropped 8; count of bases not matched to a gene: 14. Authors' methods: Reference gene primer amplification yielded estimated nucleated cell counts. Assay used: immunoSEQ multiplex PCR; TCRdb lists only in-frame clones, some missing. That table is the source of V, J and clone size, and D and trimming were worked out from the DNA. The sample records over 130,000 clones, approximately 89% being singletons. The sample consisted of peripheral blood. The chain couples TRBV19 to TRBJ2-4; TRBD2 agrees at 10 bases. This TCR came from a human donor in a cohort sampled during active COVID-19. CDR3 bases: TGTGCCAGTAGTAGGGGACTAGCGCGGGACATTAGGTACATTCAGTACTTC. Translating gives CASSRGLARDIRYIQYF.